Shown below are 15 T cell receptor beta chains from a single sample sequenced in a study of blood T cells in healthy people across ages. Next came a second PCR, run for about 7 to 12 cycles, which used a sample-barcoded 5' primer along with a J-beta primer mix. Via MiXCR, TCRdb re-called the 5' RACE reads, giving one row per CDR3 protein. The data hold about 1.6 million distinct CDR3 sequences, with 30% to 35% observed a single time. Sequencing was performed on blood. These receptors were obtained from a young woman in good health.

There are a few counts of this clonotype. The chain joins TRBV18 to TRBJ1-1; TRBD1 aligns across 7 bases. In germline, CDR1 is KGHSH, CDR2 LQKENI. CDR3 length equals 16 residues. V dropped 3 bases and J dropped 1; count of bases not matched to a gene: 8. The chain's CDR3 is CASSPRTGGGNTEAFF. The CDR3 DNA sequence: TGTGCCAGCTCACCCCGGACAGGAGGGGGGAACACTGAAGCTTTCTTT.

The rearrangement joins TRBV20-1 to TRBJ1-6; D is unresolved. V shed 6 bases and J shed 9 bases, with 15 bases lying between them. This CDR3 comprises 13 residues. Germline V lookup: CDR1 DFQATT, CDR2 SNEGSKA (reference sequence). This chain's CDR3 is CSATAAGSSPLHF. As DNA, the CDR3 is TGCAGTGCGACGGCGGCGGGGTCTTCACCCCTCCACTTT.

This sequence joins TRBV11-1 and TRBJ2-7; 8 bases map to TRBD1. CDR1 SGHAT and CDR2 FQDESV come from the germline V gene (reference sequence). V shed 5 bases and J 2 bases; nucleotides not matched to a gene: 5. There are 14 residues in the CDR3. The CDR3 reads CASSRQGTAYEQYF. The CDR3 region has the DNA TGTGCCAGCAGCAGACAGGGGACGGCCTACGAGCAGTACTTC.

CDR3: CSARDGTSGADTQYF. The DNA for the CDR3 is TGCAGTGCTAGAGATGGGACTAGTGGGGCAGATACGCAGTATTTT. The chain has TRBV20-1 and TRBJ2-3; 8 nucleotides align to TRBD2. V shed 0 bases, J shed 4 bases, and the junction held 6 bases outside the gene matches. Germline CDR1 is DFQATT and CDR2 is SNEGSKA (reference sequence). The CDR3 covers 15 residues.

This clonotype was detected a few times. The J gene is TRBJ2-6, the V gene TRBV28; the D is unclear. The CDR3 extends over 15 amino acids. Germline CDR1 MDHEN, CDR2 SYDVKM. The V and J ends lost 6 bases and 1 base respectively, with 10 bases between them. In DNA form, the CDR3 reads TGTGCCAGCAGAAAGGTCCATTCTGGGGCCAACGTCCTGACTTTC. Residues: CASRKVHSGANVLTF.

This clonotype was seen only a few times. The chain combines TRBV5-5 with TRBJ2-7; 8 bases line up with TRBD1. The CDR3 runs 13 residues. Germline V lookup: CDR1 SGHKS, CDR2 YYEKEE (reference sequence). Losses at the gene ends were 3 bases for V and 6 bases for J; bases not matched to a gene: 5. The CDR3 nucleotides are TGTGCCAGCAGCTGGACAGGGCACCGCGAGCAGTACTTC. This codes for CASSWTGHREQYF.

This clonotype was counted only a few times. This sequence joins TRBV12-3 or TRBV12-4 and TRBJ2-3; D perhaps matches TRBD2 (7 bases). The ends were cut back, 1 base at V and 11 bases at J, with 19 bases in the middle. The CDR3 covers 15 residues. The DNA of the CDR3 is TGTGCCAGCAGTTTAGGCGGCGGGGGCGCTGATGTGCAGTATTTT. Translated, it gives CASSLGGGGADVQYF.

This clonotype was detected only a few times. The chain uses TRBV7-3 and TRBJ1-6; 8 positions agree with TRBD1. After removal of 3 bases from V and 9 bases from J, the junction contained 16 bases not matched to a gene. CDR1 and CDR2 from the germline V gene are SGHTA and FQGTGA. This CDR3 contains 18 residues. The CDR3 spells CASSLDREGVRRTSPLHF. CDR3 coding DNA: TGTGCCAGCAGCTTGGACAGGGAGGGGGTTAGGAGAACTTCACCCCTCCACTTT.

This chain links TRBV5-6 with TRBJ1-2; the D gene is possibly TRBD1 (5 bases). With 0 bases removed from V and 10 bases from J, the gap between germline ends came to 13 bases. Germline assignment: CDR1 SGHDT and CDR2 YYEEEE. There are 13 residues in the CDR3. The CDR3 region has the DNA TGTGCCAGCAGCTTGGAAGCGGCAGGGTTCTACACCTTC. As protein: CASSLEAAGFYTF.

The gene calls are TRBV6-5 and TRBJ2-2; no reliable D call. CDR1 and CDR2 (germline): MNHEY, SVGAGI. The CDR3 has 14 residues. V was clipped by 3 bases and J by 2 bases, with 7 bases between them. As DNA, the CDR3 is TGTGCCAGCAGTTATGGGCTTAACACCGGGGAGCTGTTTTTT. Translating gives CASSYGLNTGELFF.

The rearrangement links TRBV6-1 to TRBJ2-7; D gene unclear. The CDR3 length is 15 residues. Per the germline V gene, CDR1 is MNHNS and CDR2 is SASEGT. Between the trimmed V and J ends, which lost 7 bases and 0 bases, there was a span of 16 bases. CDR3 region: CASKFGQFSSYEQYF. DNA for the CDR3: TGTGCCAGCAAATTCGGGCAGTTCTCCTCCTACGAGCAGTACTTC.

The chain couples TRBV29-1 to TRBJ2-2; D might be TRBD2 (6 bases). CDR3 length equals 16 residues. Germline-derived CDR1 and CDR2 are SQVTM and ANQGSEA. The V and J ends lost 1 base and 4 bases respectively, with 16 bases between them. The CDR3 DNA follows: TGCAGCGTTGAAGCGGAGGGACTCGGGGTCACCGGGGAGCTGTTTTTT. It translates to CSVEAEGLGVTGELFF.

This clonotype was detected a few times. The chain couples TRBV24-1 to TRBJ2-1; no reliable D call. V was clipped by 4 bases and J by 4 bases, with 10 bases between them. The CDR3 has 14 residues. CDR1 and CDR2 from the germline V gene are KGHDR and SFDVKD. CDR3 amino acids: CATSEGDGYNEQFF. CDR3 DNA: TGTGCCACCAGTGAAGGCGACGGATACAATGAGCAGTTCTTC.

In this sample, this clonotype turned up once. The gene calls are TRBV6-6 and TRBJ1-4; 7 bases map to TRBD1. The CDR3 consists of 17 residues. V lost 8 bases, J lost 2 bases, and 14 bases stayed unmatched. Germline V gene lookup returns CDR1 MNHNY and CDR2 SVGAGI (reference sequence). For the CDR3, the DNA is TGTGCCAGCGGCCTGGACAGGTCAATGAGGACTAATGAAAAACTGTTTTTT. Its translation: CASGLDRSMRTNEKLFF.

This clonotype has only a few counts. The chain uses TRBV20-1 and TRBJ2-7; the D gene is possibly TRBD1 (6 bases). Per germline, CDR1 DFQATT and CDR2 SNEGSKA (reference sequence). The germline V and J ends were trimmed by 5 bases and 3 bases, with 14 bases remaining between them. CDR3 size: 13 residues. DNA for the CDR3: TGCAGTGCTCGACCCGGGACACACTACGAGCAGTACTTC. Translating gives CSARPGTHYEQYF.